The clone carrying this T cell receptor beta chain showed up just once. Its antigen remains unidentified. Germline CDR1 and CDR2: SGHNT and YYREEE (reference sequence). This CDR3 contains 14 residues. Trimming cost V 3 bases and J 7 bases, with 11 bases left between them. The PCR made use of 60 Vbeta and 13 Jbeta primers. This table comes from immunoSEQ multiplex PCR, and its TCRdb copy is limited to in-frame clones, with some not included. Among roughly 110,000 clones listed, 74% were seen once. This record comes from a study of cytomegalovirus exposure and HLA in healthy donors. The study, taken as a whole, reports: The study carried out a later analysis of TCR beta sequences. It associated approximately 15,000 of them with specific HLA alleles at a false discovery rate of 0.05. Both high specificity and high sensitivity reportedly marked the classifier's diagnosis of cytomegalovirus status. Productive rates of about 90% or about 30% were seen for most TCR beta V segments in an earlier analysis.

CMV serostatus was not recorded for this donor. Sequenced material: PBMCs. This sequence joins TRBV5-4 and TRBJ1-6; a possible D gene is TRBD1 (6 bases). This TCR came from a human donor in good health. The CDR3 sequence is CASSSDSGNSPLHF. The CDR3 DNA reads TGTGCCAGCAGCTCGGACAGTGGAAATTCACCCCTCCACTTT.